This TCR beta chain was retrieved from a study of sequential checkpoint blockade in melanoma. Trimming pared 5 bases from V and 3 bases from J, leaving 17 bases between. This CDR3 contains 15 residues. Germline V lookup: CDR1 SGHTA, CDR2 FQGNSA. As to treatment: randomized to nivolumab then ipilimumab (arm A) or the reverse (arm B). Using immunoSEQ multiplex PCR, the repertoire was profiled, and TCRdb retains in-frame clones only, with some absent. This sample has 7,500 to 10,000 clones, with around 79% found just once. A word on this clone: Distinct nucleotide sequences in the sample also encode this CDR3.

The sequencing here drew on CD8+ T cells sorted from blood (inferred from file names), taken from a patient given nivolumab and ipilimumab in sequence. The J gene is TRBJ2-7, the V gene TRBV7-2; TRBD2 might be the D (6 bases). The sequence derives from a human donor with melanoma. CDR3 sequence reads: CASSPSGTGLYEQYF. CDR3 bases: TGTGCCAGCAGCCCATCCGGGACTGGGCTCTACGAGCAGTACTTC. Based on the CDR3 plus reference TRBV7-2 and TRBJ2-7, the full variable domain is GAGVSQSPSNKVTEKGKDVELRCDPISGHTALYWYRQSLGQGLEFLIYFQGNSAPDKSGLPSDRFSAERTGGSVSTLTIQRTQQEDSAVYLCASSPSGTGLYEQYFGPGTRLTVT.